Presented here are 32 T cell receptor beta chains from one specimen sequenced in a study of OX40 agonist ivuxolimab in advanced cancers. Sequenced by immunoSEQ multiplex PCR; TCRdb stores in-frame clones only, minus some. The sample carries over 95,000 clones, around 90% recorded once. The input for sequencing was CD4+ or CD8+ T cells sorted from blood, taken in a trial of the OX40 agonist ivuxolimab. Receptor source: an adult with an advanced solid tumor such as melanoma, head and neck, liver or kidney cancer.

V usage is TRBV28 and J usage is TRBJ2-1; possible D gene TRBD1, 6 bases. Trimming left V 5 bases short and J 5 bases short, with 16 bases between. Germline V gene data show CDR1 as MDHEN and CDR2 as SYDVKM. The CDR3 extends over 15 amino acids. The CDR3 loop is CASSGMGAGDNEQFF. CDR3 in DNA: TGTGCCAGCAGTGGTATGGGGGCCGGCGACAATGAGCAGTTCTTC.

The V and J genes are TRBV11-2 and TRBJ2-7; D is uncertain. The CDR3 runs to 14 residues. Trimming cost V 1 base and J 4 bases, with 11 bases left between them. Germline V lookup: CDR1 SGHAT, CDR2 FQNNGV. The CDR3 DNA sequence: TGTGCCAGCAGCTTAGGGTCTCCACTGTACGAGCAGTACTTC. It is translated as CASSLGSPLYEQYF.

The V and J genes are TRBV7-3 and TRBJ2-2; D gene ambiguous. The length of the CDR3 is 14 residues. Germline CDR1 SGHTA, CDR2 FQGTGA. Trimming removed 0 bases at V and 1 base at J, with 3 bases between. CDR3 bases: TGTGCCAGCAGCTTAACGGAGAACACCGGGGAGCTGTTTTTT. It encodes CASSLTENTGELFF. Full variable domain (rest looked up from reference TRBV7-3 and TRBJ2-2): GAGVSQTPSNKVTEKGKYVELRCDPISGHTALYWYRQSLGQGPEFLIYFQGTGAADDSGLPNDRFFAVRPEGSVSTLKIQRTERGDSAVYLCASSLTENTGELFFGEGSRLTVL.

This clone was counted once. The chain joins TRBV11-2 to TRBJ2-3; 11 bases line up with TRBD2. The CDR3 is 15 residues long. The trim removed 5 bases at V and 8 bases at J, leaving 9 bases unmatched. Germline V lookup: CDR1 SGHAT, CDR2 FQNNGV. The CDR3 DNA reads TGTGCCAGCAGCCCGACTAGCGGGACAGGCGGTACGCAGTATTTT. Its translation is CASSPTSGTGGTQYF.

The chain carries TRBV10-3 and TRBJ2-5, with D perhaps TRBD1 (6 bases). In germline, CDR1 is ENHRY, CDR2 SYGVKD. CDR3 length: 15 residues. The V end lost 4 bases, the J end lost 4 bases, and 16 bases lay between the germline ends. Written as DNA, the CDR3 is TGTGCCATCAGTGGGGGGATACAGACAGGAGAGACCCAGTACTTC. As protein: CAISGGIQTGETQYF.

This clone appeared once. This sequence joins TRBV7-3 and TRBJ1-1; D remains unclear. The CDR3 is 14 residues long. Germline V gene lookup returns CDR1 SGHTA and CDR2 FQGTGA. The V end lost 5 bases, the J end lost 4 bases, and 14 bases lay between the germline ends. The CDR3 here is CASSELGGSTEAFF. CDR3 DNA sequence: TGTGCCAGCAGCGAACTAGGAGGATCCACTGAAGCTTTCTTT.

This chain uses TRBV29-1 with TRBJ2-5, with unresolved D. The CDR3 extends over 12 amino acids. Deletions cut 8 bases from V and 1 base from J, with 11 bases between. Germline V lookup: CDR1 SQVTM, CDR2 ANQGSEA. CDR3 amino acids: CSIRRTQETQYF. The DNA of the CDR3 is TGCAGCATACGTCGTACCCAAGAGACCCAGTACTTC.

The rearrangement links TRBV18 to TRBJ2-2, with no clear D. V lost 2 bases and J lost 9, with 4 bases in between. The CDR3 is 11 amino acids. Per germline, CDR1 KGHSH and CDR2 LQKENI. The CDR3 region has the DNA TGTGCCAGCTCACCAGAAAGGGAGCTGTTTTTT. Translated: CASSPERELFF.

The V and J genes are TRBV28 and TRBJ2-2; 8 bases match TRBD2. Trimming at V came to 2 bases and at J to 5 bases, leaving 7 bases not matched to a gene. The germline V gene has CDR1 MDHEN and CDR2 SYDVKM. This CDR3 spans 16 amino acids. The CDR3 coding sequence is TGTGCCAGCAGTTTAGCGGGGGGCGAATTGACCGGGGAGCTGTTTTTT. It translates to CASSLAGGELTGELFF.

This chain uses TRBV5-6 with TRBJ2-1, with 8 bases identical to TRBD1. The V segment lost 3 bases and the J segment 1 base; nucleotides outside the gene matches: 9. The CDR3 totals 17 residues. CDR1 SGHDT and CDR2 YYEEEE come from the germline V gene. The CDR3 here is CASSYDRGTTSYNEQFF. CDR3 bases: TGTGCCAGCAGCTACGACAGGGGAACTACTTCCTACAATGAGCAGTTCTTC.

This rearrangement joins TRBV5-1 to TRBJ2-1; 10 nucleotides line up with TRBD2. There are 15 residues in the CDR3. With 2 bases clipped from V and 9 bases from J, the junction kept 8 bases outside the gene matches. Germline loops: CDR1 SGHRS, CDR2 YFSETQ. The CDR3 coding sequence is TGCGCCAGCAGCTTAGCGGGAGGGCCTTATCTTGAGCAGTTCTTC. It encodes CASSLAGGPYLEQFF.

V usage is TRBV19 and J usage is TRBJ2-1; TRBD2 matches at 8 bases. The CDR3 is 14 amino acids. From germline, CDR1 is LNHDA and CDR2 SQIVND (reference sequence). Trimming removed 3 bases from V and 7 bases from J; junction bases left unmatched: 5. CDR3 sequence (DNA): TGTGCCAGTAGTATTAGCGGGGCTCGGAATGAGCAGTTCTTC. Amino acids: CASSISGARNEQFF. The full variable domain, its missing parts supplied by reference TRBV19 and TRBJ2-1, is DGGITQSPKYLFRKEGQNVTLSCEQNLNHDAMYWYRQDPGQGLRLIYYSQIVNDFQKGDIAEGYSVSREKKESFPLTVTSAQKNPTAFYLCASSISGARNEQFFGPGTRLTVL.

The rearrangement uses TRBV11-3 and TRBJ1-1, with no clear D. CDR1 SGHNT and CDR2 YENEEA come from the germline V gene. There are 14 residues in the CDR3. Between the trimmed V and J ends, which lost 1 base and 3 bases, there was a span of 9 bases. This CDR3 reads CASSLGGFDTEAFF. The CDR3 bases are TGTGCCAGCAGCTTAGGAGGGTTCGACACTGAAGCTTTCTTT.

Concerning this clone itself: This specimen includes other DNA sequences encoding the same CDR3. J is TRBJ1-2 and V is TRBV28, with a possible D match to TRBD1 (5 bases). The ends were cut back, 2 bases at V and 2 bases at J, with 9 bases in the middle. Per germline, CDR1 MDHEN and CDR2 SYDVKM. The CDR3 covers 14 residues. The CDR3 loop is CASSLVGGNYGYTF. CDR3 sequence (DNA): TGTGCCAGCAGTTTAGTCGGGGGGAACTATGGCTACACCTTC.

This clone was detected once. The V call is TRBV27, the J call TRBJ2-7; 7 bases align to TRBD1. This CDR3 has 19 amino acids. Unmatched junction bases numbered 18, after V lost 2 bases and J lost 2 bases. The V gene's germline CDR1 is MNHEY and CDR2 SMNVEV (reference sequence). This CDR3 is CASSLRPPGRGTVAYEQYF. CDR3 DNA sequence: TGTGCCAGCAGTTTAAGGCCCCCGGGTAGAGGGACAGTAGCCTACGAGCAGTACTTC.

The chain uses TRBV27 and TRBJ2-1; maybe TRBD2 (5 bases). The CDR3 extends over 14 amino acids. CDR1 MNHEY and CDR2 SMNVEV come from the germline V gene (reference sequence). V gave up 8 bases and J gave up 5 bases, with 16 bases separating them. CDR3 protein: CASRPAGPNNEQFF. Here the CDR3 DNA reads TGTGCCAGCCGCCCGGCGGGCCCAAACAATGAGCAGTTCTTC.

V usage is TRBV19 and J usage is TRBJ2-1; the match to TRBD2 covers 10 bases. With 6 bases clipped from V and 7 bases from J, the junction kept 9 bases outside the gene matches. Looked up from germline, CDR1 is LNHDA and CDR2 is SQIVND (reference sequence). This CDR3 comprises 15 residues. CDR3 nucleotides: TGTGCCAGTAGCTCGGCTAGCGGGAGCTTGAATGAGCAGTTCTTC. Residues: CASSSASGSLNEQFF.

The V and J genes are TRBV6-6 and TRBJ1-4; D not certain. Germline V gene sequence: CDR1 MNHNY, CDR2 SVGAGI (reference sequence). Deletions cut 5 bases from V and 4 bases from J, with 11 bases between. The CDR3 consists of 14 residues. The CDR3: CASSRAGYNEKLFF. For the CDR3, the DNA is TGTGCCAGCAGTCGGGCCGGTTATAATGAAAAACTGTTTTTT.

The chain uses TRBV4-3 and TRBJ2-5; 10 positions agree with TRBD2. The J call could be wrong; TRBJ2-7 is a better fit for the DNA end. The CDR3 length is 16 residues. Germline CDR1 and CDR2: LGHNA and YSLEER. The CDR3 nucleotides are TGCGCCAGCAGCCAAGATCCTAGCGGGAGCCTTAGCGAGCAGTACTTC. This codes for CASSQDPSGSLSEQYF.

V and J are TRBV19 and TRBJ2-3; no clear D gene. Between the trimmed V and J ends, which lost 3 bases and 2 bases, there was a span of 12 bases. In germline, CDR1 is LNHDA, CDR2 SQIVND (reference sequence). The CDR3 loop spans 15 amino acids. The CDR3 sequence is CASSISLPSTDTQYF. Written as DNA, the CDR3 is TGTGCCAGTAGTATCTCGCTACCCTCCACAGATACGCAGTATTTT.

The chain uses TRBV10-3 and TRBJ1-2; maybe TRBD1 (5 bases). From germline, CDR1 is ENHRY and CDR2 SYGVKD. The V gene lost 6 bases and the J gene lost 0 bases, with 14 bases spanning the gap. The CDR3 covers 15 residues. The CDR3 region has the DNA TGTGCCATCAGATCCTTACAGGACTCTAACTATGGCTACACCTTC. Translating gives CAIRSLQDSNYGYTF.

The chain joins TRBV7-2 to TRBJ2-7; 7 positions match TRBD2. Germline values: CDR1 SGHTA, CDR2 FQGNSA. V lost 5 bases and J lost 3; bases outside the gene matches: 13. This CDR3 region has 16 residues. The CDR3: CASSPPRAGVFYEQYF. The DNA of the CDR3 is TGTGCCAGCAGCCCACCCCGGGCGGGAGTTTTCTACGAGCAGTACTTC.

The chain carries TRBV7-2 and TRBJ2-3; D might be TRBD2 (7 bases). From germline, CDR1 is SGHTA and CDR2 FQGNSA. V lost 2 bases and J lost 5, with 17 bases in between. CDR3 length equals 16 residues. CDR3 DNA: TGTGCCAGCAGCTTACGGGACGGGGGGCGCAGAGATACGCAGTATTTT. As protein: CASSLRDGGRRDTQYF.

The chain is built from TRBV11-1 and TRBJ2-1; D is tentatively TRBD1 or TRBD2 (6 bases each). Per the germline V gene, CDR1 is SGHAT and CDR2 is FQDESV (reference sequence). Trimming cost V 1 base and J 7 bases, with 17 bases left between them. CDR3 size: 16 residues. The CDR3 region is CASSLEARRGKNEQFF. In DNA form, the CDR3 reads TGTGCCAGCAGCTTAGAAGCTAGGAGGGGGAAAAATGAGCAGTTCTTC.

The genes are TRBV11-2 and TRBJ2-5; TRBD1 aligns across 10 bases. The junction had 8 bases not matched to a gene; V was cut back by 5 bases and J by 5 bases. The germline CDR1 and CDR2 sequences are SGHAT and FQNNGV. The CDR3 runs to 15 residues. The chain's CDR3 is CASSPGDRGSETQYF. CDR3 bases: TGTGCCAGCAGCCCGGGGGACAGGGGTTCTGAGACCCAGTACTTC.

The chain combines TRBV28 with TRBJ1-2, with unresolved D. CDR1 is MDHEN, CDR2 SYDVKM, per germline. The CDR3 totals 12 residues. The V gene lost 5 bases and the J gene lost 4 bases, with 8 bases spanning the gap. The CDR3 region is CASSPRVYGYTF. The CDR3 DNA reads TGTGCCAGCAGTCCTCGGGTCTATGGCTACACCTTC.

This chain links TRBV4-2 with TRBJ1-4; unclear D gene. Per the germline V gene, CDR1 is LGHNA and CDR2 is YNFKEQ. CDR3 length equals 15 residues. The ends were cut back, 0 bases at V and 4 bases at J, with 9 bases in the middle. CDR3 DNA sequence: TGTGCCAGCAGCCAAGATCACGGTTTTAATGAAAAACTGTTTTTT. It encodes CASSQDHGFNEKLFF.

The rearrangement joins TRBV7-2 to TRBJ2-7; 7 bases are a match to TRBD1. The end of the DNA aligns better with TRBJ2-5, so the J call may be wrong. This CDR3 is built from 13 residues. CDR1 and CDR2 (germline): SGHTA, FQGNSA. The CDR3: CASSSSGGETQYF. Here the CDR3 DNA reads TGTGCCAGCAGCTCGTCAGGGGGAGAGACCCAGTACTTC.

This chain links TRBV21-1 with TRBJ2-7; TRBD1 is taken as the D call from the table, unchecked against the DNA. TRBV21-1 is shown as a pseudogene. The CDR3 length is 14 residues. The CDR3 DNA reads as TGTGCCAGCAGCAAAGAGGCAGGATCAAATCCTCAGTACTTC. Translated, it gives CASSKEAGSNPQYF.

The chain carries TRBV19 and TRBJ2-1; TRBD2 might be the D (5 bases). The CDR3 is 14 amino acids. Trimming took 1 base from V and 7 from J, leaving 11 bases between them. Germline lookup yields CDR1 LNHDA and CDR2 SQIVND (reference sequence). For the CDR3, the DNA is TGTGCCAGTAGTATAGGTCGGGAAACGAATGAGCAGTTCTTC. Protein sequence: CASSIGRETNEQFF.

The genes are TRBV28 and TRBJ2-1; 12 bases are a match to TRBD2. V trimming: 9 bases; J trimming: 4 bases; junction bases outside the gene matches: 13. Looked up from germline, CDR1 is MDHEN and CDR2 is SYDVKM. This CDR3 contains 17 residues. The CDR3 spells CASRPLVLAGGYNEQFF. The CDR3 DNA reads TGTGCCAGTCGCCCTTTGGTTCTAGCGGGAGGGTACAATGAGCAGTTCTTC.

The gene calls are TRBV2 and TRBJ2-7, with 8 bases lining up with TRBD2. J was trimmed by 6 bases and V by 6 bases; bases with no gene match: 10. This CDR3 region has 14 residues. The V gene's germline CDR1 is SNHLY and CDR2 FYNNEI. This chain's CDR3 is CASRYGTSYSEQYF. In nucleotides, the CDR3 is TGTGCCAGCAGGTACGGGACTAGTTACTCCGAGCAGTACTTC. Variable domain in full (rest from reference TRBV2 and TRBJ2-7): EPEVTQTPSHQVTQMGQEVILRCVPISNHLYFYWYRQILGQKVEFLVSFYNNEISEKSEIFDDQFSVERPDGSNFTLKIRSTKLEDSAMYFCASRYGTSYSEQYFGPGTRLTVT.